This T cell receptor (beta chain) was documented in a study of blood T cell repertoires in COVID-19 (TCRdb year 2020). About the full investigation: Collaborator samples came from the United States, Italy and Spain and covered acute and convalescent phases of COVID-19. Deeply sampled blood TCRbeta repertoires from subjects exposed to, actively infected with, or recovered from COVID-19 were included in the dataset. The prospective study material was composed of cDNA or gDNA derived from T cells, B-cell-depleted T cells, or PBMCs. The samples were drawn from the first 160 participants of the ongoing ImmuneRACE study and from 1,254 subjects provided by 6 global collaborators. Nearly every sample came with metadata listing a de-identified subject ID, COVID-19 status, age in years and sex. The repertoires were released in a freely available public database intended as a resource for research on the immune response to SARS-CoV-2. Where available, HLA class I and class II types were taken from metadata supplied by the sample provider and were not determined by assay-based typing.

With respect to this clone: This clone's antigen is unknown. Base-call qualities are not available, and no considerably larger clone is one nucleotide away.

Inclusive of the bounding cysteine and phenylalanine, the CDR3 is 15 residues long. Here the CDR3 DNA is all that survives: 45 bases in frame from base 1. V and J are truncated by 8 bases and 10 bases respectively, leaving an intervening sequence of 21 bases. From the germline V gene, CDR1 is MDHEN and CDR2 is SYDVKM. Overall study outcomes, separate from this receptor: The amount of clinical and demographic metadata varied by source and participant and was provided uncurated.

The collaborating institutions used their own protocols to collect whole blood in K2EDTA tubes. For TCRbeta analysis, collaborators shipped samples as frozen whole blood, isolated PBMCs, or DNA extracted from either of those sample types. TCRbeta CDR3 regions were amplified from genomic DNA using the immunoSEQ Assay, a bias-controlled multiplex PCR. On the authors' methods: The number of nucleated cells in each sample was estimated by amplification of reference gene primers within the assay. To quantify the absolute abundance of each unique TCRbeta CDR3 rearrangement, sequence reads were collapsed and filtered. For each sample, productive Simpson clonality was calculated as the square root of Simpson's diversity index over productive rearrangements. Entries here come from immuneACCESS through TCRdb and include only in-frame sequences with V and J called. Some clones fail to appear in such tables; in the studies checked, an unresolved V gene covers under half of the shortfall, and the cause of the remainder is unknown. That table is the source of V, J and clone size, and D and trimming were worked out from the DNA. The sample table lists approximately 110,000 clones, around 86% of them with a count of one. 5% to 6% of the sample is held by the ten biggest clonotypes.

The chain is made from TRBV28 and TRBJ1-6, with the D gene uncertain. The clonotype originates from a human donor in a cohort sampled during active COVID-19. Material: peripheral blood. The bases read TGTGCCAGCGTCAAACCCGGGGTCTCGATATCACCCCTCCACTTT. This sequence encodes CASVKPGVSISPLHF.